This T cell receptor (beta chain) was sequenced in a study of blood T cell repertoires in COVID-19. Background on the study: T cells, B-cell-depleted T cells, or PBMCs supplied cDNA or gDNA.

Germline assignment: CDR1 SEHNR and CDR2 FQNEAQ (reference sequence). There are 12 residues in the CDR3. V gave up 8 bases and J gave up 1 base, with 9 bases separating them. Using immunoSEQ multiplex PCR, the repertoire was profiled, and TCRdb retains in-frame clones only, with some absent. Here the sample spans 350,000 to 450,000 clones, around nine tenths being singletons. This chain connects TRBV7-9 to TRBJ2-7; D possibly corresponds to TRBD2 (5 bases). Sequencing used peripheral blood. The receptor was derived from a human donor in a cohort sampled during active COVID-19. This chain's CDR3 is CASGGSSYEQYF. The CDR3 nucleotides read TGTGCCAGCGGCGGGTCTTCCTACGAGCAGTACTTC.